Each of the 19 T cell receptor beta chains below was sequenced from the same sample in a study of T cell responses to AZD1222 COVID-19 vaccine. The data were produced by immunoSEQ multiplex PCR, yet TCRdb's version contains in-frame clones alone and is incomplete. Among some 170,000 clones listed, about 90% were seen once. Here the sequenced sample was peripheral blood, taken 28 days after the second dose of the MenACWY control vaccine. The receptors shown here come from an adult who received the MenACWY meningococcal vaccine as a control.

Written as DNA, the CDR3 is TGTGCCTGGAGTAGTGTCCGAGCCACAGATACGCAGTATTTT. It yields the protein CAWSSVRATDTQYF. The chain carries TRBV30 and TRBJ2-3; D unclear. Germline V lookup: CDR1 GTSNPN, CDR2 SVGIG (reference sequence). V lost 2 bases to trimming and J lost 2 bases, with 11 bases between them. The CDR3 has 14 amino acids.

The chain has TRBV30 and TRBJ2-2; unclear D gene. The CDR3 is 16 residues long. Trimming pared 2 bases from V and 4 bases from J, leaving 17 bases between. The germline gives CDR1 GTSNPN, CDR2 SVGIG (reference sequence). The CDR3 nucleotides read TGTGCCTGGAGTTACCAGAGTAGTATAACCACCGGGGAGCTGTTTTTT. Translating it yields CAWSYQSSITTGELFF.

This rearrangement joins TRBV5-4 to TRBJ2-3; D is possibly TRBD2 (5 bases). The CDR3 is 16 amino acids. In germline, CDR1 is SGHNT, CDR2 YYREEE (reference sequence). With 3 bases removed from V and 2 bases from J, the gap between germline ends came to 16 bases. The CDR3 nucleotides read TGTGCCAGCAGCTCCGGGCGGCAGCGGTCCACAGATACGCAGTATTTT. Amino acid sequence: CASSSGRQRSTDTQYF.

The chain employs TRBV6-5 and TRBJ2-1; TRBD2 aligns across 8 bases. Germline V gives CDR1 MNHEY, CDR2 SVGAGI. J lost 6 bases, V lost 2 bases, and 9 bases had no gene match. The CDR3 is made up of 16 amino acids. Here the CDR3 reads CASSYIILAALNEQFF. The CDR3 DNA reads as TGTGCCAGCAGTTACATAATACTAGCGGCCCTCAATGAGCAGTTCTTC.

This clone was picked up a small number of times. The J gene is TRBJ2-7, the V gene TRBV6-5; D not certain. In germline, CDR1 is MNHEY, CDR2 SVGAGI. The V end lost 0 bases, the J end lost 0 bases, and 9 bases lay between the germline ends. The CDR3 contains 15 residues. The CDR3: CASSYSTASSYEQYF. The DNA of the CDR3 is TGTGCCAGCAGTTACTCGACGGCGAGCTCCTACGAGCAGTACTTC.

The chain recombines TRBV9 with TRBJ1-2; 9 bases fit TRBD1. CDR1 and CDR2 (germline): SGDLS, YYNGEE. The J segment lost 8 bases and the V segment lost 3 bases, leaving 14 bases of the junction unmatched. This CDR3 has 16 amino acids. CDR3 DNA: TGTGCCAGCAGCGAGACAATCGACAGGGGGGAAGTAGGCTACACCTTC. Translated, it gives CASSETIDRGEVGYTF.

Written as DNA, the CDR3 is TGTGCCAGCAGCTTTGGCAGGGGCACAGATACGCAGTATTTT. As protein: CASSFGRGTDTQYF. The chain joins TRBV7-3 to TRBJ2-3, with D perhaps TRBD1 (5 bases). Germline V gene lookup returns CDR1 SGHTA and CDR2 FQGTGA. This CDR3 comprises 14 residues. V lost 3 bases and J 1 base, leaving 8 bases between the germline ends.

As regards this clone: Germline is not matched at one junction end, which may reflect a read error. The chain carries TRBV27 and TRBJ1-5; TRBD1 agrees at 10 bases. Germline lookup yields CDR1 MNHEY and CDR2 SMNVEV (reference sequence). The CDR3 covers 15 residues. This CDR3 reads CASSKSTGGKQPQHF. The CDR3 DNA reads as TGTGCCAGCAGTAAGTCGACAGGGGGCAAGCAGCCCCAGCATTTT.

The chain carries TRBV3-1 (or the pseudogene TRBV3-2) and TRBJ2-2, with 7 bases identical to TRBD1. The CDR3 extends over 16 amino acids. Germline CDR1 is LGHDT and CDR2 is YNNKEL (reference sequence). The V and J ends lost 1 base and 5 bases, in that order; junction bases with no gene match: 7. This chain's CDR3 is CASSQARTGWTGELFF. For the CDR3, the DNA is TGTGCCAGCAGCCAAGCCCGGACAGGCTGGACCGGGGAGCTGTTTTTT.

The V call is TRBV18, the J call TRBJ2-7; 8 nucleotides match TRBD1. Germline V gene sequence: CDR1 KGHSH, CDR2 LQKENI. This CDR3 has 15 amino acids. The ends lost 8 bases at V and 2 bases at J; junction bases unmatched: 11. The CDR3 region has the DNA TGTGCCAGCACTCCTGACAGGGGCTACACCTACGAGCAGTACTTC. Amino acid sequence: CASTPDRGYTYEQYF.

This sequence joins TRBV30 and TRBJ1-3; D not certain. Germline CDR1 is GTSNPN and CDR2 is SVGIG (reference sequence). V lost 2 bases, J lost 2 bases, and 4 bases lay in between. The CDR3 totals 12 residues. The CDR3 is CAWSKAGNTIYF. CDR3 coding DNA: TGTGCCTGGAGTAAGGCTGGAAACACCATATATTTT.

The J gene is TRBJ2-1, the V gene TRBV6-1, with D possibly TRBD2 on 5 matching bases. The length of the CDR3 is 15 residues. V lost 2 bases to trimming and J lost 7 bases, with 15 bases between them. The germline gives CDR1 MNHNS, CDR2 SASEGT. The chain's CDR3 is CASSELSTRRNEQFF. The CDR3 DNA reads TGTGCCAGCAGTGAATTAAGTACTAGGAGAAATGAGCAGTTCTTC.

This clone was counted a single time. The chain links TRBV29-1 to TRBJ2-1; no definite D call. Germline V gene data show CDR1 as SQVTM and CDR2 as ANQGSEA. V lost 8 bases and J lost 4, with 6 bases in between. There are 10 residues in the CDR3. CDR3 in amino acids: CSLGYNEQFF. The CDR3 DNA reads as TGCAGCCTGGGGTACAATGAGCAGTTCTTC.

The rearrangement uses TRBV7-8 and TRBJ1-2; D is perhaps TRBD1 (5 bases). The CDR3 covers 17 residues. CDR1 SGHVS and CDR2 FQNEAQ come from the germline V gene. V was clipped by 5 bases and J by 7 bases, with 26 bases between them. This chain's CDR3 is CASSQRLGKTAASGYTF. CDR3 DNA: TGTGCCAGCAGCCAACGGTTGGGGAAGACAGCCGCCTCTGGCTACACCTTC.

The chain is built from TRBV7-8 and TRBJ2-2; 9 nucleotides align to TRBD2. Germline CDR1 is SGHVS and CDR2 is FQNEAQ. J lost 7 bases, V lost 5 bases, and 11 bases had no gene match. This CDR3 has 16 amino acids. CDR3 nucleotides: TGTGCCAGCAGCCCACTAGCGGGTAACACACGCGGGGAGCTGTTTTTT. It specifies CASSPLAGNTRGELFF.

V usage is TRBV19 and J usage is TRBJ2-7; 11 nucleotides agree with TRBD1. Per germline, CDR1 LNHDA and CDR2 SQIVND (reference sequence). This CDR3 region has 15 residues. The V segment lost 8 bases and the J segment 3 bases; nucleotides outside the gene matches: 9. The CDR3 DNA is TGTGCCAGTTCACAACCGGGACAGGGGGACTACGAGCAGTACTTC. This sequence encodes CASSQPGQGDYEQYF.

The CDR3 here is CASSLFSSGYTGELFF. The DNA of the CDR3 is TGTGCCAGCAGTTTATTTTCTAGCGGTTACACCGGGGAGCTGTTTTTT. The V and J genes are TRBV27 and TRBJ2-2, with TRBD2 matching 7 bases. The CDR3 spans 16 residues. V lost 1 base to trimming and J lost 3 bases; unmatched junction nucleotides: 5. Germline V CDR1 and CDR2: MNHEY, SMNVEV (reference sequence).

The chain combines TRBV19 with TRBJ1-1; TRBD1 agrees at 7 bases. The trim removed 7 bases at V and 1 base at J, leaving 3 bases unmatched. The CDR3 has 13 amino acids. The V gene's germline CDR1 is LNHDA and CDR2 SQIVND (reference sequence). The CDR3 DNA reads TGTGCCAGTAATTACAGGGGGAACACTGAAGCTTTCTTT. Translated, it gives CASNYRGNTEAFF.

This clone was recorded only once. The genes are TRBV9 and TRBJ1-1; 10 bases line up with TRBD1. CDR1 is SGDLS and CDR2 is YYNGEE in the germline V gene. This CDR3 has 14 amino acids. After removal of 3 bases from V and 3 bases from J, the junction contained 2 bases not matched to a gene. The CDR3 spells CASSAGQGDTEAFF. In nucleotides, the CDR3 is TGTGCCAGCAGCGCCGGACAGGGGGACACTGAAGCTTTCTTT.